Following are 14 T cell receptor beta chains from one sample sequenced in a study of cytomegalovirus exposure and HLA in healthy donors. PCR was performed using 60 Vbeta and 13 Jbeta primers. The repertoire was sequenced with immunoSEQ multiplex PCR; TCRdb's copy has only in-frame clones and lacks some. The sample includes under 65,000 clones. Material: PBMCs. All receptors derive from a woman aged 30 to 39 in good health and CMV-seropositive.

The J gene is TRBJ2-7, the V gene TRBV11-3; TRBD2 might be the D (6 bases). This CDR3 comprises 15 residues. The germline V gene encodes CDR1 SGHNT and CDR2 YENEEA. The germline V and J ends were trimmed by 2 bases and 0 bases, with 11 bases remaining between them. CDR3 in amino acids: CASSLPGRSSYEQYF. The CDR3 DNA reads TGTGCCAGCAGCTTACCCGGGAGAAGCTCCTACGAGCAGTACTTC.

The gene calls are TRBV9 and TRBJ2-2, with 7 bases identical to TRBD1. V shed 0 bases and J 5 bases; nucleotides not matched to a gene: 4. Germline V gene lookup returns CDR1 SGDLS and CDR2 YYNGEE. The CDR3 runs 15 residues. The CDR3 nucleotides are TGTGCCAGCAGCGTAGGCACAGGGGAGACCGGGGAGCTGTTTTTT. Translating it yields CASSVGTGETGELFF. The full variable domain, in which reference TRBV9 and TRBJ2-2 provide the parts outside the CDR3, is DSGVTQTPKHLITATGQRVTLRCSPRSGDLSVYWYQQSLDQGLQFLIQYYNGEERAKGNILERFSAQQFPDLHSELNLSSLELGDSALYFCASSVGTGETGELFFGEGSRLTVL.

The chain is built from TRBV9 and TRBJ1-5, with a possible D match to TRBD1 (6 bases). Per the germline V gene, CDR1 is SGDLS and CDR2 is YYNGEE. This CDR3 is 14 amino acids long. With 3 bases removed from V and 3 bases from J, the gap between germline ends came to 10 bases. In nucleotides, the CDR3 is TGTGCCAGCAGCGCAGGACAGTACAATCAGCCCCAGCATTTT. It yields the protein CASSAGQYNQPQHF.

The chain joins TRBV30 to TRBJ1-2; 8 bases map to TRBD1. Germline V gene data show CDR1 as GTSNPN and CDR2 as SVGIG (reference sequence). Trimming cost V 4 bases and J 6 bases; bases outside gene matches: 7. The CDR3 runs 13 residues. As DNA, the CDR3 is TGTGCCTGGATTCGGACAGGGATCGATGGCTACACCTTC. Residues: CAWIRTGIDGYTF.

The V and J genes are TRBV4-2 and TRBJ2-1; 8 nucleotides align to TRBD2. V lost 6 bases and J lost 6; bases outside the gene matches: 4. The CDR3 runs 13 residues. Germline V lookup: CDR1 LGHNA, CDR2 YNFKEQ. The CDR3 here is CASSQRETNEQFF. The CDR3 DNA is TGTGCCAGCAGTCAGCGGGAGACCAATGAGCAGTTCTTC.

The chain has TRBV18 and TRBJ2-3; the match to TRBD1 covers 8 bases. CDR1 is KGHSH and CDR2 is LQKENI in the germline V gene. Trimming at V came to 4 bases and at J to 3 bases, leaving 6 bases not matched to a gene. This CDR3 region has 15 residues. The CDR3 nucleotides are TGTGCCAGCTCACTGGGCACAGGGGGGACAGATACGCAGTATTTT. Amino acid sequence: CASSLGTGGTDTQYF.

V and J are TRBV5-1 and TRBJ2-5, with 10 bases that match TRBD1. This CDR3 contains 15 residues. The V gene end was trimmed by 4 bases and the J gene end by 5 bases; junction bases not matched to a gene: 8. Per the germline V gene, CDR1 is SGHRS and CDR2 is YFSETQ. In DNA, the CDR3 is TGCGCCAGCAGCCCGAGGGACAGGGGTAGGGAGACCCAGTACTTC. Translation: CASSPRDRGRETQYF.

This chain uses TRBV4-1 with TRBJ2-2; TRBD1 matches at 7 bases. Trimming cost V 3 bases and J 7 bases; bases outside gene matches: 14. There are 17 residues in the CDR3. The germline V gene has CDR1 MGHRA and CDR2 YSYEKL. The CDR3 here is CASSHDQSRGRGGELFF. Here the CDR3 DNA reads TGCGCCAGCAGCCATGACCAGAGTAGGGGGCGCGGCGGGGAGCTGTTTTTT.

The V gene is TRBV29-1, the J gene TRBJ1-1; no clear D. The CDR3 extends over 12 amino acids. V was clipped by 7 bases and J by 4 bases, with 13 bases between them. CDR1 and CDR2 from the germline V gene are SQVTM and ANQGSEA. Here the CDR3 reads CSGELEGTEAFF. The CDR3 nucleotides read TGCAGCGGGGAACTTGAGGGCACTGAAGCTTTCTTT.

CDR3 residues: CSVPYRGHKGNTIYF. CDR3 coding DNA: TGCAGCGTCCCGTACAGGGGGCATAAAGGAAACACCATATATTTT. V usage is TRBV29-1 and J usage is TRBJ1-3; 9 nucleotides match TRBD1. This CDR3 region has 15 residues. Germline loops: CDR1 SQVTM, CDR2 ANQGSEA. The junction had 10 bases not matched to a gene; V was cut back by 6 bases and J by 4 bases.

This chain connects TRBV11-2 to TRBJ1-4, with unresolved D. This CDR3 has 11 residues. V lost 6 bases to trimming and J lost 4 bases, with 3 bases between them. Germline V lookup: CDR1 SGHAT, CDR2 FQNNGV. For the CDR3, the DNA is TGTGCCAGCAGTAGTAATGAAAAACTGTTTTTT. Its protein product is CASSSNEKLFF.

This chain uses TRBV6-6 with TRBJ1-1, with D possibly being TRBD1 (6 bases). Between the trimmed V and J ends, which lost 10 bases and 5 bases, there was a span of 11 bases. This CDR3 has 11 amino acids. Germline V CDR1 and CDR2: MNHNY, SVGAGI (reference sequence). Here the CDR3 reads CATGEHTEAFF. CDR3 sequence (DNA): TGTGCCACAGGGGAGCATACTGAAGCTTTCTTT.

The chain couples TRBV5-1 to TRBJ1-5; D may be TRBD1 (5 bases). The CDR3 consists of 15 residues. Per germline, CDR1 SGHRS and CDR2 YFSETQ. The V gene lost 6 bases and the J gene lost 3 bases, with 16 bases spanning the gap. The CDR3 nucleotides are TGCGCCAGCAAGCAGGGTGTAGTGGACAATCAGCCCCAGCATTTT. It codes for CASKQGVVDNQPQHF.

J is TRBJ1-5 and V is TRBV9; D is perhaps TRBD1 (6 bases). Germline V gene lookup returns CDR1 SGDLS and CDR2 YYNGEE. This CDR3 has 17 residues. Between the trimmed V and J ends, which lost 0 bases and 5 bases, there was a span of 18 bases. The CDR3 sequence: CASSVGGGVGHDQPQHF. DNA of the CDR3: TGTGCCAGCAGCGTAGGAGGGGGTGTGGGGCACGATCAGCCCCAGCATTTT. The complete variable domain, with remaining parts taken from reference TRBV9 and TRBJ1-5, reads DSGVTQTPKHLITATGQRVTLRCSPRSGDLSVYWYQQSLDQGLQFLIQYYNGEERAKGNILERFSAQQFPDLHSELNLSSLELGDSALYFCASSVGGGVGHDQPQHFGDGTRLSIL.